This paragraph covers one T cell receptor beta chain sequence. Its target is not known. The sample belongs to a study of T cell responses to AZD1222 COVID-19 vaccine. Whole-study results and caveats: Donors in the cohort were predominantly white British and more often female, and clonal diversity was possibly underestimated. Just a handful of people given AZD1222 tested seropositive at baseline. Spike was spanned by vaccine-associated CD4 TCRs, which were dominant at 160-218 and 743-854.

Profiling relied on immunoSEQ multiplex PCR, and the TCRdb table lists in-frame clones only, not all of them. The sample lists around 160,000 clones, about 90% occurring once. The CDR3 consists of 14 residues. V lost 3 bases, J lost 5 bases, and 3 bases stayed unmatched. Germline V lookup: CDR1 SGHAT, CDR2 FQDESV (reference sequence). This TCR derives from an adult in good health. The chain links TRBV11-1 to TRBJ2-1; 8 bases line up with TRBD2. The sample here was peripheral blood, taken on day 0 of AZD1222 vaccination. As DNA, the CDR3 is TGTGCCAGCAGCTTGGGACTAGTCAACAATGAGCAGTTCTTC. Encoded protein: CASSLGLVNNEQFF.